These T cell receptor beta chains were read from a single sample in a study of identical twins. Each CDR3 protein gets one entry after TCRdb re-called the 5' RACE reads with MiXCR. The sample carries hundreds of thousands of distinct CDR3 sequences, roughly 9% recorded once. The same data also contributed to another study, on yellow fever vaccine responses in identical twins.

The specimen sequenced was CD8+ T cells sorted from blood. These TCRs come from a young woman in good health. Each CDR3 is given with its conserved first and last residue. The D gene is left open where the match is weak. Clone size is not always given. Where it is, it says once, few, many or a class for expanded clones.

>-|TRBJ2-7|TRBD1|TRBV6-5
CASSYSGQGAGYEQYF
TGTGCCAGCAGTTACTCGGGACAGGGGGCCGGCTACGAGCAGTACTTC
>many|TRBJ2-1|TRBD2|TRBV6-1
CASSEAGGYNEQFF
TGTGCCAGCAGTGAAGCGGGGGGGTACAATGAGCAGTTCTTC
>few|TRBJ2-5|-|TRBV12-1
CAGTGIGTSDQETQYF
TGTGCCGGGACGGGGATTGGTACTTCGGACCAAGAGACCCAGTACTTC
>many|TRBJ2-1|-|TRBV20-1
CSARARADNEQFF
TGCAGTGCTAGGGCCCGGGCCGACAATGAGCAGTTCTTC
>many|TRBJ2-7|-|TRBV4-3
CASSHRRGYEQYF
TGCGCCAGCAGCCACCGGAGGGGCTACGAGCAGTACTTC
>-|TRBJ2-2|-|TRBV7-9
CASSLGDYTGELFF
TGTGCCAGCAGCTTGGGGGATTACACCGGGGAGCTGTTTTTT
>-|TRBJ1-1|-|TRBV29-1
CSVGWENTEAFF
TGCAGCGTTGGGTGGGAGAACACTGAAGCTTTCTTT
>-|TRBJ2-1|-|TRBV11-2
CASSLEVAGSSYNEQFF
TGTGCCAGCAGCTTAGAAGTGGCGGGAAGCTCCTACAATGAGCAGTTCTTC
>many|TRBJ1-5|TRBD1|TRBV10-2
CASSESRQGGNQPQHF
TGCGCCAGCAGTGAGTCTCGACAGGGGGGGAATCAGCCCCAGCATTTT
>few|TRBJ1-2|TRBD1|TRBV2
CASRDPGQGFGYTF
TGTGCCAGCAGGGATCCGGGACAGGGGTTCGGCTACACCTTC
>few|TRBJ1-2|TRBD1|TRBV4-1
CASSQEWTGMLGYTF
TGCGCCAGCAGCCAAGAATGGACAGGAATGTTGGGCTACACCTTC
>few|TRBJ2-5|-|TRBV6-1
CASRHGGSQETQYF
TGTGCCAGCAGGCACGGGGGATCCCAAGAGACCCAGTACTTC
>few|TRBJ2-5|-|TRBV7-2
CASSLEGRGLGETQYF
TGTGCCAGCAGCTTAGAGGGCAGGGGCTTGGGAGAGACCCAGTACTTC
>few|TRBJ2-7|TRBD1|TRBV29-1
CSVLGVKTGIYEQYF
TGCAGCGTTCTGGGGGTGAAGACAGGGATCTACGAGCAGTACTTC
>-|TRBJ2-2|TRBD2|TRBV29-1
CSVETQRGGITGELFF
TGCAGCGTTGAAACCCAGCGGGGGGGTATCACCGGGGAGCTGTTTTTT
>many|TRBJ2-3|TRBD2|TRBV4-2
CASSQEDIGTSGGSTDTQYF
TGTGCCAGCAGCCAAGAGGACATCGGGACTAGCGGGGGGAGCACAGATACGCAGTATTTT
>many|TRBJ1-2|TRBD1|TRBV4-1
CASSQEESGRGQGYTF
TGCGCCAGCAGCCAAGAGGAGAGCGGGAGGGGGCAAGGCTACACCTTC
>-|TRBJ2-5|TRBD2|TRBV7-9
CAISGLAGGPGETQYF
TGTGCCATCTCGGGACTAGCGGGAGGGCCAGGAGAGACCCAGTACTTC
>-|TRBJ2-5|TRBD1|TRBV11-2
CASSLEGQGLGETQYF
TGTGCCAGCAGCTTAGAGGGACAGGGGCTGGGGGAGACCCAGTACTTC
>-|TRBJ2-3|-|TRBV28
CASSSRLYKTQYF
TGTGCCAGCAGCAGCCGGCTCTATAAGACGCAGTATTTT
>few|TRBJ2-7|-|TRBV6-6
CASSYLKSHEQYF
TGTGCCAGCAGTTACCTAAAAAGTCACGAGCAGTACTTC
>many|TRBJ1-1|TRBD1|TRBV12-3/TRBV12-4
CASSSIDRGVNGAFF
TGTGCCAGCAGTTCCATCGACAGGGGGGTAAACGGAGCTTTCTTT
>many|TRBJ2-5|-|TRBV12-3/TRBV12-4
CASSFEFEQVIEETQYF
TGTGCCAGCAGTTTTGAATTTGAGCAGGTTATCGAAGAGACCCAGTACTTC
>few|TRBJ2-7|-|TRBV12-3/TRBV12-4
CASSLVDGGPEQYF
TGTGCCAGCAGTCTCGTTGACGGGGGGCCCGAGCAGTACTTC
>few|TRBJ2-1|-|TRBV4-3
CASSQDGSRAWRVNEQFF
TGCGCCAGCAGCCAAGATGGGAGCAGGGCTTGGAGGGTCAATGAGCAGTTCTTC
>many|TRBJ1-5|TRBD1|TRBV4-2
CASPPATGTGEKIGNQPQHF
TGTGCCAGCCCCCCCGCTACCGGGACAGGGGAAAAGATAGGCAATCAGCCCCAGCATTTT
>-|TRBJ2-6|-|TRBV5-6
CASSSSREPPGANVLTF
TGTGCCAGCAGCTCCAGCAGGGAACCCCCTGGGGCCAACGTCCTGACTTTC
>-|TRBJ2-2|TRBD1|TRBV20-1
CSVATVQGRAGELFF
TGCAGTGTTGCTACGGTACAGGGGCGGGCCGGGGAGCTGTTTTTT
>few|TRBJ2-6|-|TRBV29-1
CSVVTAGANVLTF
TGCAGCGTTGTGACCGCCGGGGCCAACGTCCTGACTTTC
>many|TRBJ2-3|-|TRBV3-1
CASSPGRVLGDTQYF
TGTGCCAGCAGCCCCGGCCGGGTCTTGGGAGATACGCAGTATTTT
>many|TRBJ1-5|-|TRBV5-6
CASSLLGNQPQHF
TGTGCCAGCAGTTTATTGGGCAATCAGCCCCAGCATTTT
>-|TRBJ2-3|-|TRBV3-1
CASSQVLVPDTQYF
TGTGCCAGCAGCCAAGTTCTCGTCCCAGATACGCAGTATTTT
>-|TRBJ2-5|TRBD2|TRBV7-9
CASSLFGGSQETQYF
TGTGCCAGCAGCTTATTCGGGGGGTCCCAAGAGACCCAGTACTTC
>many|TRBJ2-7|-|TRBV7-9
CASSFRDSSSYEQYF
TGTGCCAGCAGCTTCCGGGACTCCAGCTCCTACGAGCAGTACTTC
>-|TRBJ2-7|-|TRBV7-2
CASSQLSSHEQYF
TGTGCCAGCAGCCAACTCAGTAGCCACGAGCAGTACTTC
>-|TRBJ1-1|-|TRBV7-9
CASSLVVPDPNTEAFF
TGTGCCAGCAGCTTAGTTGTGCCGGACCCGAACACTGAAGCTTTCTTT
>few|TRBJ1-5|-|TRBV7-6
CASSADSFNQPQHF
TGTGCCAGCAGCGCTGACAGTTTTAATCAGCCCCAGCATTTT
>few|TRBJ2-3|TRBD2|TRBV20-1
CSAREATSGSYTQYF
TGCAGTGCTAGAGAGGCGACTAGCGGGTCGTATACGCAGTATTTT
>few|TRBJ1-5|-|TRBV27
CASWGTNQPQHF
TGTGCCAGCTGGGGGACCAATCAGCCCCAGCATTTT
>-|TRBJ2-1|-|TRBV29-1
CSVEPPRTSYNEQFF
TGCAGCGTTGAACCTCCTAGGACCTCCTACAATGAGCAGTTCTTC
>few|TRBJ2-7|-|TRBV20-1
CSARAGGFDYEQYF
TGCAGTGCTAGAGCTGGGGGCTTCGACTACGAGCAGTACTTC
>few|TRBJ2-1|-|TRBV27
CASSGETRVYEQFF
TGTGCCAGCAGTGGGGAGACTAGGGTTTATGAGCAGTTCTTC
>many|TRBJ2-7|TRBD2|TRBV4-3
CASSQEGSSGVYEQYF
TGCGCCAGCAGCCAAGAGGGGTCTAGCGGTGTCTACGAGCAGTACTTC
>few|TRBJ2-1|TRBD2|TRBV24-1
CATAPAGGSYNEQFF
TGTGCCACCGCTCCGGCGGGAGGGTCCTACAATGAGCAGTTCTTC
>few|TRBJ1-5|-|TRBV20-1
CSARDRFTVDQPQHF
TGCAGTGCTAGAGATCGCTTTACAGTGGATCAGCCCCAGCATTTT
>-|TRBJ2-3|TRBD2|TRBV12-3/TRBV12-4
CASSSLATSGGAGTDTQYF
TGTGCCAGCAGTTCCCTCGCGACTAGCGGGGGGGCCGGCACAGATACGCAGTATTTT
>-|TRBJ1-1|-|TRBV4-3
CASRHSPGHTEAFF
TGCGCCAGCAGACATTCGCCGGGGCACACTGAAGCTTTCTTT
>-|TRBJ2-7|TRBD2|TRBV29-1
CSVALAGHHEQYF
TGCAGCGTTGCACTAGCGGGTCACCACGAGCAGTACTTC
>-|TRBJ2-7|-|TRBV12-3/TRBV12-4
CASSLWAHVGGNHSYEQYF
TGTGCCAGCAGTTTATGGGCCCACGTAGGGGGGAACCACTCCTACGAGCAGTACTTC
>few|TRBJ1-5|-|TRBV29-1
CSVRTINQPQHF
TGCAGCGTTAGGACAATCAATCAGCCCCAGCATTTT
>many|TRBJ1-1|-|TRBV29-1
CSVVGGYQNTEAFF
TGCAGCGTTGTTGGGGGCTACCAGAACACTGAAGCTTTCTTT
>many|TRBJ2-7|-|TRBV7-6
CASGGTDSYEQYF
TGTGCCAGCGGAGGGACCGACTCCTACGAGCAGTACTTC
>few|TRBJ2-7|-|TRBV10-3
CAISEWDRSNPYEQYF
TGTGCCATCAGTGAGTGGGACCGATCCAACCCCTACGAGCAGTACTTC
>-|TRBJ2-7|TRBD1|TRBV7-9
CASRTGPSYEQYF
TGTGCCAGCCGGACAGGGCCCTCCTACGAGCAGTACTTC